These 4 T cell receptor beta chains share one sample of origin, sequenced in a study of T-cell reconstitution after alpha-beta-depleted transplantation in children. TCRbeta library preparation incorporated unique molecular identifiers. TCRdb re-called the PCR reads through MiXCR, storing one row per CDR3 protein. The sample includes about 47,000 distinct CDR3 sequences, 52% of them seen just once. Specimen: peripheral blood, collected before TCRalphabeta/CD19-depleted stem cell transplant. These receptors all come from a boy in the first two years of life with SCID, due to receive a stem cell transplant.

The chain uses TRBV12-3 or TRBV12-4 and TRBJ1-1, with no clear D. V gave up 6 bases and J gave up 0 bases, with 8 bases separating them. The CDR3 is 13 residues long. CDR3 region: CASRLPMNTEAFF. The CDR3 DNA reads as TGTGCCAGCAGACTCCCGATGAACACTGAAGCTTTCTTT.

This clonotype is judged medium-sized. This chain uses TRBV7-2 with TRBJ2-7, with 8 bases that match TRBD1. This CDR3 spans 14 amino acids. CDR1 and CDR2 (germline): SGHTA, FQGNSA. With V trimmed by 5 bases and J by 3 bases, 6 bases remained unmatched. The chain's CDR3 is CASSLRDRIYEQYF. As DNA, the CDR3 is TGTGCCAGCAGCCTCCGGGACAGGATCTACGAGCAGTACTTC. The entire variable domain, with the rest obtained from reference TRBV7-2 and TRBJ2-7, is as follows: GAGVSQSPSNKVTEKGKDVELRCDPISGHTALYWYRQSLGQGLEFLIYFQGNSAPDKSGLPSDRFSAERTGGSVSTLTIQRTQQEDSAVYLCASSLRDRIYEQYFGPGTRLTVT.

The chain is built from TRBV5-6 and TRBJ2-1; D uncertain. CDR1 and CDR2 from the germline V gene are SGHDT and YYEEEE. Trimming stripped 2 bases from V and 4 bases from J, with 7 bases between. This CDR3 is 13 amino acids long. CDR3 bases: TGTGCCAGCAGCTTAGGAGCGTACAATGAGCAGTTCTTC. The encoded protein is CASSLGAYNEQFF.

The J gene is TRBJ1-6, the V gene TRBV10-3; TRBD1 is a possible D gene (5 bases). Germline values: CDR1 ENHRY, CDR2 SYGVKD. Trimming left V 0 bases short and J 9 bases short, with 9 bases between. The length of the CDR3 is 14 residues. The CDR3 nucleotides are TGTGCCATCAGTGAGTCAGGGGTTCGTTCACCCCTCCACTTT. Its protein product is CAISESGVRSPLHF.